A selection of T cell receptor beta chains follows, all from one sample in a study of T-cell reconstitution after alpha-beta-depleted transplantation in children. TCRdb re-called the PCR reads with MiXCR, one entry per CDR3 protein. The sample yields about 420,000 distinct CDR3 sequences, roughly 17% seen once. This sample comprised PBMCs, mostly from graft donor cells, obtained 360 days after TCRalphabeta/CD19-depleted stem cell transplant. The origin of the receptors is a boy under three years old who had a stem cell transplant for Wiskott-Aldrich syndrome, so the T cells may come from the graft donor. Both conserved end residues are part of each CDR3. The order of the fields is V gene, clone size, D gene, J gene, CDR3 protein, CDR3 DNA. A D gene is named only where the DNA matches it firmly. Size tells how often a clone was seen (once, few, many) or the class of an expanded clone, and some rows leave it out.

V gene: TRBV5-1
clone size: NA
D gene: TRBD2
J gene: TRBJ2-1
CDR3 protein: CASSSRTSLTSSYNEQFF
CDR3 DNA: TGCGCCAGCAGCTCCCGGACTAGTTTGACCAGCTCCTACAATGAGCAGTTCTTC

V gene: TRBV24-1
clone size: NA
D gene: NA
J gene: TRBJ2-3
CDR3 protein: CATSGGRTASSTDTQYF
CDR3 DNA: TGTGCCACCAGTGGGGGACGAACAGCCTCTAGCACAGATACGCAGTATTTT

V gene: TRBV7-2
clone size: few
D gene: NA
J gene: TRBJ2-1
CDR3 protein: CATTKLASRQNEQFF
CDR3 DNA: TGTGCCACCACGAAGTTGGCTAGCCGGCAGAATGAGCAGTTCTTC

V gene: TRBV6-5
clone size: few
D gene: TRBD1
J gene: TRBJ2-7
CDR3 protein: CASGNRGERKYF
CDR3 DNA: TGTGCCAGCGGAAACAGGGGGGAGAGGAAGTACTTC

V gene: TRBV5-4
clone size: NA
D gene: NA
J gene: TRBJ2-5
CDR3 protein: CASSLRQASVGTQYF
CDR3 DNA: TGTGCCAGCAGCTTAAGGCAGGCCTCCGTAGGGACCCAGTACTTC

V gene: TRBV2
clone size: few
D gene: NA
J gene: TRBJ2-5
CDR3 protein: CASRAAAETQYF
CDR3 DNA: TGTGCCAGCAGGGCAGCCGCAGAGACCCAGTACTTC

V gene: TRBV4-1
clone size: NA
D gene: TRBD2
J gene: TRBJ2-1
CDR3 protein: CASSLDGGIHYNEQFF
CDR3 DNA: TGCGCCAGCAGCCTTGACGGGGGGATCCATTACAATGAGCAGTTCTTC

V gene: TRBV29-1
clone size: NA
D gene: NA
J gene: TRBJ2-5
CDR3 protein: CSVDAGMRGETQYF
CDR3 DNA: TGCAGCGTTGACGCAGGGATGAGGGGAGAGACCCAGTACTTC

V gene: TRBV2
clone size: NA
D gene: NA
J gene: TRBJ2-1
CDR3 protein: CASMGRGGSYNEQFF
CDR3 DNA: TGTGCCAGCATGGGGAGGGGGGGATCCTACAATGAGCAGTTCTTC

V gene: TRBV5-1
clone size: few
D gene: TRBD2
J gene: TRBJ2-5
CDR3 protein: CASSFVAGGRQETQYF
CDR3 DNA: TGCGCCAGCAGCTTTGTAGCGGGAGGAAGACAAGAGACCCAGTACTTC

V gene: TRBV12-3/TRBV12-4
clone size: few
D gene: NA
J gene: TRBJ2-7
CDR3 protein: CASSPIRAPYEQYF
CDR3 DNA: TGTGCCAGCAGTCCCATAAGAGCACCCTACGAGCAGTACTTC

V gene: TRBV10-3
clone size: NA
D gene: NA
J gene: TRBJ1-6
CDR3 protein: CAISLAGGKNSPLHF
CDR3 DNA: TGTGCCATCAGTCTAGCCGGGGGCAAGAATTCACCCCTCCACTTT

V gene: TRBV20-1
clone size: few
D gene: TRBD2
J gene: TRBJ2-7
CDR3 protein: CSAGGDSGRDYEQYF
CDR3 DNA: TGCAGTGCCGGGGGTGATAGCGGGAGGGACTACGAGCAGTACTTC

V gene: TRBV6-5
clone size: few
D gene: TRBD2
J gene: TRBJ2-3
CDR3 protein: CASSYSPGTRKADTQYF
CDR3 DNA: TGTGCCAGCAGTTACTCGCCCGGGACTAGAAAGGCAGATACGCAGTATTTT

V gene: TRBV12-3/TRBV12-4
clone size: many
D gene: TRBD1
J gene: TRBJ1-2
CDR3 protein: CASRGTGLYGYTF
CDR3 DNA: TGTGCCAGCAGAGGGACAGGGCTCTATGGCTACACCTTC

V gene: TRBV6-6
clone size: NA
D gene: NA
J gene: TRBJ2-7
CDR3 protein: CASKRGSNEQYF
CDR3 DNA: TGTGCCAGCAAAAGGGGCAGCAACGAGCAGTACTTC

V gene: TRBV29-1
clone size: few
D gene: NA
J gene: TRBJ2-2
CDR3 protein: CSVPSNRNIGELFF
CDR3 DNA: TGCAGCGTCCCCTCGAATCGCAACATCGGGGAGCTGTTTTTT

V gene: TRBV5-1
clone size: NA
D gene: TRBD2
J gene: TRBJ2-2
CDR3 protein: CASSPGLASTGELFF
CDR3 DNA: TGCGCCAGCAGCCCGGGACTAGCCAGCACCGGGGAGCTGTTTTTT

V gene: TRBV4-1
clone size: few
D gene: TRBD1
J gene: TRBJ2-3
CDR3 protein: CASSLLPTGVTDTQYF
CDR3 DNA: TGCGCCAGCAGCCTCCTACCGACAGGGGTCACAGATACGCAGTATTTT

V gene: TRBV4-3
clone size: NA
D gene: TRBD1
J gene: TRBJ2-3
CDR3 protein: CASSQVTGAADTQYF
CDR3 DNA: TGCGCCAGCAGCCAAGTAACAGGGGCGGCAGATACGCAGTATTTT

V gene: TRBV3-1
clone size: NA
D gene: NA
J gene: TRBJ2-5
CDR3 protein: CASSQDPRDPRWTQYF
CDR3 DNA: TGTGCCAGCAGCCAAGACCCCCGGGACCCTCGATGGACCCAGTACTTC

V gene: TRBV7-2
clone size: once
D gene: NA
J gene: TRBJ2-7
CDR3 protein: CASSLAGRGHLYEQYF
CDR3 DNA: TGTGCCAGCAGCTTAGCGGGCCGAGGGCATCTCTACGAGCAGTACTTC

V gene: TRBV10-2
clone size: few
D gene: TRBD2
J gene: TRBJ2-1
CDR3 protein: CAVRGTSGSSYNEQFF
CDR3 DNA: TGCGCCGTCAGGGGTACTAGCGGGAGCTCCTACAATGAGCAGTTCTTC

V gene: TRBV7-9
clone size: NA
D gene: TRBD1
J gene: TRBJ2-7
CDR3 protein: CASSSPRTGAYEQYF
CDR3 DNA: TGTGCCAGCAGCTCCCCGAGGACAGGGGCCTACGAGCAGTACTTC

V gene: TRBV9
clone size: few
D gene: NA
J gene: TRBJ2-7
CDR3 protein: CASSGSGTPVAEQYF
CDR3 DNA: TGTGCCAGCAGCGGTTCCGGGACTCCCGTCGCCGAGCAGTACTTC

V gene: TRBV7-9
clone size: NA
D gene: TRBD1
J gene: TRBJ2-7
CDR3 protein: CASSLGRTGSYEQYF
CDR3 DNA: TGTGCCAGCAGCTTAGGGCGGACAGGGTCCTACGAGCAGTACTTC

V gene: TRBV29-1
clone size: few
D gene: TRBD1
J gene: TRBJ2-6
CDR3 protein: CSVEDRDRGTGANVLTF
CDR3 DNA: TGCAGCGTTGAAGACCGGGACAGGGGGACTGGGGCCAACGTCCTGACTTTC

V gene: TRBV7-2
clone size: few
D gene: TRBD1
J gene: TRBJ1-2
CDR3 protein: CASSLAGGPGTGIYGYTF
CDR3 DNA: TGTGCCAGCAGCTTAGCGGGGGGTCCCGGGACAGGGATCTATGGCTACACCTTC

V gene: TRBV12-3/TRBV12-4
clone size: few
D gene: TRBD1
J gene: TRBJ2-7
CDR3 protein: CASSKQGTGTYEQYF
CDR3 DNA: TGTGCCAGCAGCAAACAAGGGACAGGGACTTACGAGCAGTACTTC

V gene: TRBV29-1
clone size: NA
D gene: NA
J gene: TRBJ2-1
CDR3 protein: CSVEDRGSTEQFF
CDR3 DNA: TGCAGCGTTGAAGACCGTGGGTCCACGGAGCAGTTCTTC

V gene: TRBV24-1
clone size: few
D gene: NA
J gene: TRBJ2-4
CDR3 protein: CAPAGILKNIQYF
CDR3 DNA: TGTGCCCCCGCGGGGATATTGAAAAACATTCAGTACTTC

V gene: TRBV12-3/TRBV12-4
clone size: NA
D gene: TRBD1
J gene: TRBJ1-4
CDR3 protein: CAISLAVYFGTEVNEKLFF
CDR3 DNA: TGTGCCATCAGTTTAGCAGTTTACTTTGGGACAGAAGTTAATGAAAAACTGTTTTTT

V gene: TRBV7-9
clone size: once
D gene: NA
J gene: TRBJ1-4
CDR3 protein: CASSLASHNEKLFF
CDR3 DNA: TGTGCCAGCAGCTTAGCCAGCCATAATGAAAAACTGTTTTTT

V gene: TRBV10-3
clone size: few
D gene: NA
J gene: TRBJ2-7
CDR3 protein: CAISENGAPYEQYF
CDR3 DNA: TGTGCCATCAGTGAGAACGGGGCCCCCTACGAGCAGTACTTC

V gene: TRBV27
clone size: once
D gene: NA
J gene: TRBJ2-3
CDR3 protein: CASSLSVSRLADTQYF
CDR3 DNA: TGTGCCAGCAGCCTATCCGTTAGCCGACTTGCGGATACGCAGTATTTT

V gene: TRBV5-1
clone size: NA
D gene: NA
J gene: TRBJ2-7
CDR3 protein: CASSQIGQLPSYEQYF
CDR3 DNA: TGCGCCAGCAGTCAGATTGGACAGCTTCCATCCTACGAGCAGTACTTC

V gene: TRBV6-1
clone size: NA
D gene: NA
J gene: TRBJ2-7
CDR3 protein: CASRNSYEQYF
CDR3 DNA: TGTGCCAGCAGGAACAGCTACGAGCAGTACTTC

V gene: TRBV25-1
clone size: once
D gene: TRBD1
J gene: TRBJ1-1
CDR3 protein: CASSPTGGLSFF
CDR3 DNA: TGTGCCAGCAGTCCAACAGGGGGGTTGTCTTTCTTT

V gene: TRBV25-1
clone size: many
D gene: TRBD1
J gene: TRBJ1-6
CDR3 protein: CASSWTGRYSPLHF
CDR3 DNA: TGTGCCAGCAGTTGGACAGGGAGGTATTCACCCCTCCACTTT

V gene: TRBV5-1
clone size: few
D gene: TRBD1
J gene: TRBJ2-2
CDR3 protein: CASSLRWTGKNTGELFF
CDR3 DNA: TGCGCCAGCAGCTTGCGGTGGACAGGGAAGAACACCGGGGAGCTGTTTTTT

V gene: TRBV7-9
clone size: NA
D gene: NA
J gene: TRBJ1-1
CDR3 protein: CASSSPPPFNTEAFF
CDR3 DNA: TGTGCCAGCAGCTCACCCCCCCCATTTAACACTGAAGCTTTCTTT

V gene: TRBV12-3/TRBV12-4
clone size: few
D gene: NA
J gene: TRBJ2-7
CDR3 protein: CASSLRHEQYF
CDR3 DNA: TGTGCCAGCAGTTTACGACACGAGCAGTACTTC

V gene: TRBV14
clone size: few
D gene: TRBD1
J gene: TRBJ2-7
CDR3 protein: CASSPFQGAREQYF
CDR3 DNA: TGTGCCAGCAGCCCCTTTCAGGGGGCGAGGGAGCAGTACTTC

V gene: TRBV14
clone size: few
D gene: TRBD2
J gene: TRBJ2-7
CDR3 protein: CASSQGTRASYEQYF
CDR3 DNA: TGTGCCAGCAGCCAAGGGACTAGAGCGTCCTACGAGCAGTACTTC

V gene: TRBV4-2
clone size: NA
D gene: TRBD1
J gene: TRBJ2-4
CDR3 protein: CASSQDYGTGAKNIQYF
CDR3 DNA: TGTGCCAGCAGCCAAGATTACGGGACAGGAGCCAAAAACATTCAGTACTTC

V gene: TRBV12-3/TRBV12-4
clone size: few
D gene: NA
J gene: TRBJ2-7
CDR3 protein: CASSLAWTQQYF
CDR3 DNA: TGTGCCAGCAGTTTAGCATGGACACAGCAGTACTTC